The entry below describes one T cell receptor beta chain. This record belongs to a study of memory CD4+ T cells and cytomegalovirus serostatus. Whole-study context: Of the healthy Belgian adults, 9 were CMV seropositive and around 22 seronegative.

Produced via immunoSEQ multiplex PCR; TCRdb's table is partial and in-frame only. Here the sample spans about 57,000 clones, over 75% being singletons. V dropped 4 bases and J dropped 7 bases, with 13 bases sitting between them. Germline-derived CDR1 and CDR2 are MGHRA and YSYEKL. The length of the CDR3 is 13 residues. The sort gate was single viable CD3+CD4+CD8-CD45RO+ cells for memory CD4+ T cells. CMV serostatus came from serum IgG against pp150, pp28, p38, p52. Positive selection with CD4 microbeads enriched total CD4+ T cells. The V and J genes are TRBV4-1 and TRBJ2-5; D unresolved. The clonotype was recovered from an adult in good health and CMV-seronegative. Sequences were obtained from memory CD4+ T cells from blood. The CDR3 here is CASSPKSSLTQYF. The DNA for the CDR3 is TGCGCCAGCAGCCCAAAGTCCTCCTTGACCCAGTACTTC.